This note documents a single TCR beta chain sequence. Its antigen is not identified. These data originate in a study of Ad26.COV2.S vaccination and SARS-CoV-2 variants. Study-wide results and caveats: While placebo recipients had lower spike-specific TCR breadth, vaccine recipients had more. Substantial breadth was reportedly displayed by spike-specific CD8+ and CD4+ T cell responses after vaccination.

V was pared by 3 bases and J by 0 bases, with 5 bases of the junction left unmatched. In germline, CDR1 is SGHDT, CDR2 YYEEEE. This CDR3 comprises 16 residues. Repertoires were generated with immunoSEQ multiplex PCR, while TCRdb's copy carries only in-frame clones and drops some. The sample carries 350,000 to 450,000 clones, roughly 90% recorded once. Stated treatment: about 20 received Ad26.COV2.S at low or high dose, single or two shots; several received placebo; per-sample allocation not given. The samples date from day 63 after the first vaccine or placebo injection. This TCR was recovered from a person between 18 and 65 years old who received the Ad26.COV2.S COVID-19 vaccine or a placebo. This sequence joins TRBV5-6 and TRBJ2-1; 8 nucleotides agree with TRBD2. This material consisted of peripheral blood, taken in a trial of Ad26.COV2.S vaccine versus placebo. CDR3 sequence reads: CASSSGSGVSYNEQFF. The CDR3 DNA sequence: TGTGCCAGCAGCTCCGGTAGCGGGGTCTCCTACAATGAGCAGTTCTTC.